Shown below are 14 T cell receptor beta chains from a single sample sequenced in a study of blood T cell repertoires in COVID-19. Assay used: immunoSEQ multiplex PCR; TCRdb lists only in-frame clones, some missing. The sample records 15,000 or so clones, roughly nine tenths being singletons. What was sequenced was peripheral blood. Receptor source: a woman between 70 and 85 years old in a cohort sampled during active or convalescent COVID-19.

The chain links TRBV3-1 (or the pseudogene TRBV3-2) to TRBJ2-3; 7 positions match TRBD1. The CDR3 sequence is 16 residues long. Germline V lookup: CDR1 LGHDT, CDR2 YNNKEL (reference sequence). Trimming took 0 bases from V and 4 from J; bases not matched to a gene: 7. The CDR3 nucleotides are TGTGCCAGCAGCCAAGATTCCCGACAGGGAGCAGATACGCAGTATTTT. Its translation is CASSQDSRQGADTQYF.

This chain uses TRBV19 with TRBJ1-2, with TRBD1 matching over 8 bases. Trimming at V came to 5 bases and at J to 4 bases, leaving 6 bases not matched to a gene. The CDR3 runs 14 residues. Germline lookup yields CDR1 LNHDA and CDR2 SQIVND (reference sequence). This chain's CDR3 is CASSRAGGIYGYTF. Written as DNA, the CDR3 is TGTGCCAGTAGTCGGGCAGGGGGCATCTATGGCTACACCTTC.

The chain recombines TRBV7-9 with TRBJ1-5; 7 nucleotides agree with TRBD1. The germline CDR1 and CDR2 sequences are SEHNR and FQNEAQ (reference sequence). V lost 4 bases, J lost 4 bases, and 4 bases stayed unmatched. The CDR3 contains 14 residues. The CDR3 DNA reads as TGTGCCAGCAGCTCGGGACAGCCAAATCAGCCCCAGCATTTT. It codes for CASSSGQPNQPQHF.

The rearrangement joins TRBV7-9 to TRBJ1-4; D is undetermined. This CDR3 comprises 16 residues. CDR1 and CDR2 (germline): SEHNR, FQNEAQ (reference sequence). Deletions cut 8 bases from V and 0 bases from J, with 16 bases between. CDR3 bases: TGTGCCAGCCGGTCCTGGGCAGAACCAACTAATGAAAAACTGTTTTTT. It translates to CASRSWAEPTNEKLFF. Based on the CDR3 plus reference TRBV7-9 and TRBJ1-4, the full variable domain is DTGVSQNPRHKITKRGQNVTFRCDPISEHNRLYWYRQTLGQGPEFLTYFQNEAQLEKSRLLSDRFSAERPKGSFSTLEIQRTEQGDSAMYLCASRSWAEPTNEKLFFGSGTQLSVL.

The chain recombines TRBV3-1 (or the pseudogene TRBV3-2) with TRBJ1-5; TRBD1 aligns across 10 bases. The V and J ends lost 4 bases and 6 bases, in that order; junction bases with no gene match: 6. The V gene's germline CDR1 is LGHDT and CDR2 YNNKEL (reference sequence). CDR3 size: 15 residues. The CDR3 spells CASSLGQGWAQPQHF. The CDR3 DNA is TGTGCCAGCAGCCTGGGACAGGGGTGGGCTCAGCCCCAGCATTTT.

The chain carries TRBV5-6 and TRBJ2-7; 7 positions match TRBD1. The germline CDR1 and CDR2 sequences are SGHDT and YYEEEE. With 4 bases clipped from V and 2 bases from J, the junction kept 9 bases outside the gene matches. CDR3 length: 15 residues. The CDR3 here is CASSPPGTVTYEQYF. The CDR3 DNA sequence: TGTGCCAGCAGCCCTCCGGGGACAGTGACCTACGAGCAGTACTTC.

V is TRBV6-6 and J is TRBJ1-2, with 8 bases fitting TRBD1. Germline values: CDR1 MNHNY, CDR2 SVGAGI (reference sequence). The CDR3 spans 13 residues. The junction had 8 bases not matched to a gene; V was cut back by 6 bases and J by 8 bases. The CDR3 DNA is TGTGCCAGCAGCCACGGACAGGGTATCGGCTACACCTTC. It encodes CASSHGQGIGYTF.

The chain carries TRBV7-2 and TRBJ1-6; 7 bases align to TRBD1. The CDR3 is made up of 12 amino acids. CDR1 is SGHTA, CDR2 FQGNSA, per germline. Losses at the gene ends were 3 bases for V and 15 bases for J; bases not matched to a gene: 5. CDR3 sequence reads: CASSFPGGLLHF. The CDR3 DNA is TGTGCCAGCAGCTTCCCAGGGGGTCTCCTCCACTTT.

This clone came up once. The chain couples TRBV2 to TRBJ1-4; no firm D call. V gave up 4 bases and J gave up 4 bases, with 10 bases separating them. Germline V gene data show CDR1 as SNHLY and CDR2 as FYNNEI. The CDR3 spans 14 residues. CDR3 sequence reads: CASSGGLNNEKLFF. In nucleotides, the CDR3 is TGTGCCAGCAGTGGCGGCCTAAATAATGAAAAACTGTTTTTT.

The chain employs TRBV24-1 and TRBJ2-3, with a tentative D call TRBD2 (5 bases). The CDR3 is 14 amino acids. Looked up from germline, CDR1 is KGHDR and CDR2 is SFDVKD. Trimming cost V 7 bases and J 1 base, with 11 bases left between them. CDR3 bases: TGTGCCACCAGAATGTCCGGGGGCACAGATACGCAGTATTTT. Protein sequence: CATRMSGGTDTQYF.

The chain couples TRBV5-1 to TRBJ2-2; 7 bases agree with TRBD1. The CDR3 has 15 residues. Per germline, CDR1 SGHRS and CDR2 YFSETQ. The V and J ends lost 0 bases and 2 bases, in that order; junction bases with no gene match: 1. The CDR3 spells CASSLGQGNTGELFF. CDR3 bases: TGCGCCAGCAGCTTGGGACAGGGTAACACCGGGGAGCTGTTTTTT.

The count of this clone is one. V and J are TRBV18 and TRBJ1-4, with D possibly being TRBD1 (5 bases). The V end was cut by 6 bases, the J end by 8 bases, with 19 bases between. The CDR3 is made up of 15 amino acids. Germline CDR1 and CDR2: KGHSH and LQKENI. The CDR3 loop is CASSPSWQGDEKLFF. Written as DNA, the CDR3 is TGTGCCAGCTCCCCGTCATGGCAGGGCGACGAAAAACTGTTTTTT. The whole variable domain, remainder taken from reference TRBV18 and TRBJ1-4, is NAGVMQNPRHLVRRRGQEARLRCSPMKGHSHVYWYRQLPEEGLKFMVYLQKENIIDESGMPKERFSAEFPKEGPSILRIQQVVRGDSAAYFCASSPSWQGDEKLFFGSGTQLSVL.

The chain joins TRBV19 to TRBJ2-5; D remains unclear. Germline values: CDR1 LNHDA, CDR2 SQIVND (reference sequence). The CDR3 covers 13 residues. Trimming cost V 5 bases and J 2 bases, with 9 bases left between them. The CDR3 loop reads CASSLGAQETQYF. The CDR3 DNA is TGTGCCAGTAGTTTGGGCGCGCAAGAGACCCAGTACTTC. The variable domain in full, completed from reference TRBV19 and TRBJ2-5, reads DGGITQSPKYLFRKEGQNVTLSCEQNLNHDAMYWYRQDPGQGLRLIYYSQIVNDFQKGDIAEGYSVSREKKESFPLTVTSAQKNPTAFYLCASSLGAQETQYFGPGTRLLVL.

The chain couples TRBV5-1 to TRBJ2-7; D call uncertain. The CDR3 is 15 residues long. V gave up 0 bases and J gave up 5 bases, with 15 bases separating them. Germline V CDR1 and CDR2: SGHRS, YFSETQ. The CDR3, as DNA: TGCGCCAGCAGCTTGGCCCTAGAACGCGTCCACGAGCAGTACTTC. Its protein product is CASSLALERVHEQYF.